The rows below give T cell receptor beta chains drawn from one sample of a study of T cells after yellow fever vaccination. TCRdb ran MiXCR on the 5' RACE reads and lists one entry per CDR3 protein. The sample holds about 210,000 distinct CDR3 sequences; roughly 3.3% are singletons and the top ten take roughly 3.2%. Sample: CD4+ T cells sorted from PBMCs, taken 10 days after the yellow fever booster vaccination. The origin of the receptors is a man aged 18 to 30 who received the YFV17D yellow fever vaccine. CDR3s include the opening cysteine and the closing phenylalanine or tryptophan. Each record gives: CDR3 protein, J gene, clone size, V gene. Size values are once, few and many counts, or a class for expanded clones, and some rows have none.

cdr3_aa: CASSRQGAPGGELFF
j_call: TRBJ2-2
clone_size: many
v_call: TRBV4-1

cdr3_aa: CASSLGQDYNEQFF
j_call: TRBJ2-1
clone_size: many
v_call: TRBV5-1

cdr3_aa: CASSRSETGRPQHF
j_call: TRBJ1-5
clone_size: many
v_call: TRBV7-2

cdr3_aa: CASTLGRTGELFF
j_call: TRBJ2-2
clone_size: few
v_call: TRBV2

cdr3_aa: CASSYSTGSGTDTQYF
j_call: TRBJ2-3
clone_size: many
v_call: TRBV6-5

cdr3_aa: CASSSTRATSTDTQYF
j_call: TRBJ2-3
clone_size: few
v_call: TRBV7-3

cdr3_aa: CASSLQGSSGANVLTF
j_call: TRBJ2-6
clone_size: many
v_call: TRBV5-1

cdr3_aa: CSARVGGAVNEQFF
j_call: TRBJ2-1
clone_size: many
v_call: TRBV20-1

cdr3_aa: CASSIRTGATGVLFF
j_call: TRBJ2-2
clone_size: -
v_call: TRBV19

cdr3_aa: CASSLGESYGYTF
j_call: TRBJ1-2
clone_size: many
v_call: TRBV12-3/TRBV12-4

cdr3_aa: CASSLATGDQFF
j_call: TRBJ2-1
clone_size: many
v_call: TRBV5-1

cdr3_aa: CASREGLAGVQTQYF
j_call: TRBJ2-5
clone_size: -
v_call: TRBV4-2

cdr3_aa: CSAPPVGYSTDTQYF
j_call: TRBJ2-3
clone_size: few
v_call: TRBV20-1

cdr3_aa: CASSVGPVNYNEQFF
j_call: TRBJ2-1
clone_size: -
v_call: TRBV9

cdr3_aa: CSARGHGNQPQHF
j_call: TRBJ1-5
clone_size: medium-sized
v_call: TRBV20-1

cdr3_aa: CASSAYRDNEQFF
j_call: TRBJ2-1
clone_size: -
v_call: TRBV7-2

cdr3_aa: CASSQEGGLHPREQFF
j_call: TRBJ2-1
clone_size: -
v_call: TRBV4-1

cdr3_aa: CASSLDTAPGELFF
j_call: TRBJ2-2
clone_size: -
v_call: TRBV5-1

cdr3_aa: CSARRQGYYGYTF
j_call: TRBJ1-2
clone_size: many
v_call: TRBV20-1

cdr3_aa: CASSLTHPNEQFF
j_call: TRBJ2-1
clone_size: many
v_call: TRBV7-3

cdr3_aa: CASSQAGGYRGTQYF
j_call: TRBJ2-5
clone_size: many
v_call: TRBV4-1

cdr3_aa: CASSLDRGYEQYF
j_call: TRBJ2-7
clone_size: many
v_call: TRBV5-1

cdr3_aa: CASRGGQTETQYF
j_call: TRBJ2-5
clone_size: many
v_call: TRBV28

cdr3_aa: CASSHPRQGRGNTEAFF
j_call: TRBJ1-1
clone_size: -
v_call: TRBV4-1

cdr3_aa: CASSQEGTRIGNEQFF
j_call: TRBJ2-1
clone_size: few
v_call: TRBV4-3

cdr3_aa: CSAYSLGQGAREKLFF
j_call: TRBJ1-4
clone_size: -
v_call: TRBV29-1

cdr3_aa: CASSLTGGPNQPQHF
j_call: TRBJ1-5
clone_size: few
v_call: TRBV5-1

cdr3_aa: CASSPTPGYEQYF
j_call: TRBJ2-7
clone_size: few
v_call: TRBV18